This TCR beta chain derives from a study of molecular identifiers for immune sequencing clone quantification. With 10%, 30% or 50% of RNA, about 20,000 to 1,000,000 naive CD8 T cells were sequenced. TCR libraries were built in bulk with a published protocol and specific TCR primers. TCRdb reanalysed the PCR reads using MiXCR and keeps one entry per CDR3 protein. Here the sample spans about 640,000 distinct CDR3 sequences, approximately 20% being singletons. CDR1 is LNHDA and CDR2 is SQIVND in the germline V gene (reference sequence). Trimming pared 3 bases from V and 5 bases from J, leaving 16 bases between. The CDR3 covers 15 residues. There are a few counts of this clonotype. Its antigen remains unknown. Study conclusions and caveats: Barcode collisions between identical TCR molecules could shrink estimates of highly expanded clone sizes.

The specimen was naive CD8+ T cells from blood, with Jurkat cell RNA spiked in. Sample subset: FACS-sorted CD8+CD4-CCR7+CD45RA+ naive T cells. The chain carries TRBV19 and TRBJ1-2; D ambiguous. The sequence was collected from a human donor in good health. Some libraries in this study had Jurkat cell RNA spiked in. The CDR3: CASSMMAGPIYGYTF. CDR3 coding DNA: TGTGCCAGTAGTATGATGGCAGGACCAATATATGGCTACACCTTC.